This T cell receptor (beta chain) was retrieved from a study of T cell repertoires in cytomegalovirus infection. Germline CDR1 is SEHNR and CDR2 is FQNEAQ (reference sequence). The CDR3 length is 13 residues. TCRdb re-called the reads through MiXCR, storing one row per CDR3 protein. Of 800,000 to 950,000 distinct CDR3 sequences in the sample, 30% to 35% were seen once. Note on this clonotype: The antigen remains unidentified. Sequence at one end of the junction differs from germline and may be a read error.

Specimen: cultured CD8+ T cells from PBMCs, collected from culture after CMV antigen stimulation. This sequence joins TRBV7-9 and TRBJ1-5, with D maybe TRBD1 (5 bases). The sequence was obtained from a human donor in good health (CMV status not recorded). Some clones in this sample may be carry-over from other donors' samples. The CDR3, as DNA: TGTACCAGCAGCTTTGACAGAAATCAGCCCCAGCATTTT. This gives the protein CTSSFDRNQPQHF.